This T cell receptor (beta chain) was observed in a study of identical twins. Concerning this clonotype itself: The antigen is undetermined.

V trimming: 2 bases; J trimming: 12 bases; junction bases outside the gene matches: 3. CDR1 is KGHSH and CDR2 is LQKENI in the germline V gene. The CDR3 is 12 residues long. TCRdb used MiXCR to reprocess the 5' RACE reads, holding one entry per CDR3 protein. This table has 1.5 million or so distinct CDR3 sequences, less than 35% appearing once. Study results and caveats: Compared with unrelated sharing, twin-shared out-of-frame alpha sequences had more low-probability sequences. Zero-insertion analyses might be partly confounded by invariant T cells like MAIT and iNKT.

Input material: cord blood. The origin of this receptor is a newborn girl in good health. The V and J genes are TRBV18 and TRBJ2-1, with 8 bases aligning to TRBD1. CDR3 DNA: TGTGCCAGCTCACCAGACAGGGGATGGCAGTTCTTC. Translation gives CASSPDRGWQFF.